This is a list of T cell receptor beta chains from one sample in a study of blood T cell repertoires in COVID-19. TCRdb's copy holds only in-frame clones and misses some; the assay was immunoSEQ multiplex PCR. Here the sample spans 200,000 to 250,000 clones, around four fifths being singletons. Sample: peripheral blood. All receptors come from an elderly woman with COVID-19, enrolled during active disease. The CDR3 runs from the conserved cysteine through the conserved F or W. Each record gives: D gene, CDR3 length, V gene, J gene, clone size, CDR3 protein, CDR3 DNA. D genes are given only for firm matches. Where a row states a size, it is once, few, many or the class of an expanded clone; other rows omit it.

d_gene: TRBD2
len: 19
v_gene: TRBV28
j_gene: TRBJ2-3
abundance: .
CDR3aa: CASSLPNLLAGDFTDTQYF
CDR3nt: TGTGCCAGCAGTTTACCCAATCTACTAGCGGGAGATTTCACAGATACGCAGTATTTT

d_gene: .
len: 14
v_gene: TRBV9
j_gene: TRBJ2-2
abundance: .
CDR3aa: CASSVRGTAGELFF
CDR3nt: TGTGCCAGCAGCGTACGGGGGACTGCCGGGGAGCTGTTTTTT

d_gene: .
len: 16
v_gene: TRBV6-6
j_gene: TRBJ2-3
abundance: .
CDR3aa: CASSSGGQGGTDTQYF
CDR3nt: TGTGCCAGCAGTTCCGGAGGGCAGGGAGGTACAGATACGCAGTATTTT

d_gene: TRBD1
len: 15
v_gene: TRBV4-1
j_gene: TRBJ1-3
abundance: .
CDR3aa: CASSLRTGGGNTIYF
CDR3nt: TGCGCCAGCAGCCTAAGGACAGGGGGTGGAAACACCATATATTTT

d_gene: .
len: 16
v_gene: TRBV24-1
j_gene: TRBJ2-3
abundance: .
CDR3aa: CATSGKGDTHGDTQYF
CDR3nt: TGTGCCACCAGTGGGAAGGGGGACACACATGGAGATACGCAGTATTTT

d_gene: TRBD1
len: 13
v_gene: TRBV10-2
j_gene: TRBJ1-6
abundance: .
CDR3aa: CASRVTGDSPLHF
CDR3nt: TGCGCCAGCAGGGTGACAGGGGATTCACCCCTCCACTTT

d_gene: .
len: 14
v_gene: TRBV7-3
j_gene: TRBJ1-5
abundance: .
CDR3aa: CASSSPRGNQPQHF
CDR3nt: TGTGCCAGCAGCTCCCCGCGAGGGAATCAGCCCCAGCATTTT

d_gene: .
len: 14
v_gene: TRBV11-3
j_gene: TRBJ2-3
abundance: .
CDR3aa: CASSYSGSTDTQYF
CDR3nt: TGTGCCAGCAGTTACTCGGGGAGCACAGATACGCAGTATTTT

d_gene: TRBD1
len: 16
v_gene: TRBV27
j_gene: TRBJ1-5
abundance: .
CDR3aa: CASSKGTGGGRESQHF
CDR3nt: TGTGCCAGCAGTAAAGGGACAGGGGGCGGGAGAGAGTCCCAGCATTTT

d_gene: TRBD2
len: 16
v_gene: TRBV2
j_gene: TRBJ2-3
abundance: .
CDR3aa: CASSEALAGATDTQYF
CDR3nt: TGTGCCAGCAGTGAGGCGCTAGCGGGAGCCACAGATACGCAGTATTTT

d_gene: .
len: 15
v_gene: TRBV6-5
j_gene: TRBJ1-2
abundance: once
CDR3aa: CASLPRWGGRYGYTF
CDR3nt: TGTGCCAGCCTTCCTCGATGGGGGGGGCGCTATGGCTACACCTTC

d_gene: .
len: 17
v_gene: TRBV4-1
j_gene: TRBJ2-4
abundance: once
CDR3aa: CASSQGGVAGAKNIQYF
CDR3nt: TGCGCCAGCAGCCAAGGGGGGGTTGCGGGGGCCAAAAACATTCAGTACTTC

d_gene: .
len: 14
v_gene: TRBV4-1
j_gene: TRBJ2-5
abundance: .
CDR3aa: CASSQETIQETQYF
CDR3nt: TGCGCCAGCAGCCAAGAGACTATTCAAGAGACCCAGTACTTC

d_gene: TRBD1
len: 11
v_gene: TRBV6-4
j_gene: TRBJ2-1
abundance: .
CDR3aa: CASGQGNEQFF
CDR3nt: TGTGCCAGCGGACAGGGCAATGAGCAGTTCTTC

d_gene: TRBD1
len: 14
v_gene: TRBV14
j_gene: TRBJ1-2
abundance: .
CDR3aa: CASSLTGINYGYTF
CDR3nt: TGTGCCAGCAGCCTGACAGGGATTAACTATGGCTACACCTTC

d_gene: TRBD1
len: 14
v_gene: TRBV7-2
j_gene: TRBJ1-2
abundance: .
CDR3aa: CASSPTGGHPGYTF
CDR3nt: TGTGCCAGCAGCCCCACAGGGGGTCATCCTGGCTACACCTTC

d_gene: TRBD2
len: 15
v_gene: TRBV20-1
j_gene: TRBJ2-5
abundance: .
CDR3aa: CSASLLGRALETQYF
CDR3nt: TGCAGTGCTAGTCTACTCGGGAGGGCCCTCGAGACCCAGTACTTC

d_gene: TRBD2
len: 15
v_gene: TRBV28
j_gene: TRBJ2-1
abundance: .
CDR3aa: CASKRAGTSYNEQFF
CDR3nt: TGTGCCAGCAAAAGAGCGGGGACCTCCTACAATGAGCAGTTCTTC

d_gene: TRBD1
len: 15
v_gene: TRBV5-1
j_gene: TRBJ1-2
abundance: .
CDR3aa: CASSWDSVYNYGYTF
CDR3nt: TGCGCCAGCAGCTGGGACAGCGTTTATAACTATGGCTACACCTTC

d_gene: .
len: 13
v_gene: TRBV5-1
j_gene: TRBJ2-7
abundance: .
CDR3aa: CASSLRTTYEQYF
CDR3nt: TGCGCCAGCAGCTTGAGGACTACCTACGAGCAGTACTTC

d_gene: .
len: 13
v_gene: TRBV10-3
j_gene: TRBJ1-5
abundance: .
CDR3aa: CAISELRDQPQHF
CDR3nt: TGTGCCATCAGTGAGCTCCGGGATCAGCCCCAGCATTTT

d_gene: .
len: 12
v_gene: TRBV20-1
j_gene: TRBJ1-1
abundance: once
CDR3aa: CSASSTAVEAFF
CDR3nt: TGCAGTGCTAGTTCCACCGCGGTTGAAGCTTTCTTT

d_gene: TRBD2
len: 16
v_gene: TRBV27
j_gene: TRBJ2-1
abundance: .
CDR3aa: CASRPGLAGGVNEQFF
CDR3nt: TGTGCCAGCAGACCAGGACTAGCGGGAGGGGTCAATGAGCAGTTCTTC

d_gene: TRBD2
len: 17
v_gene: TRBV4-1
j_gene: TRBJ2-1
abundance: few
CDR3aa: CASSQHLTSGNGDEQFF
CDR3nt: TGCGCCAGCAGCCAACACCTAACTAGCGGGAATGGGGATGAGCAGTTCTTC

d_gene: .
len: 16
v_gene: TRBV10-2
j_gene: TRBJ2-1
abundance: .
CDR3aa: CASSESRSARGNEQFF
CDR3nt: TGCGCCAGCAGTGAGTCGAGAAGCGCCCGAGGGAATGAGCAGTTCTTC

d_gene: TRBD1
len: 14
v_gene: TRBV28
j_gene: TRBJ1-5
abundance: .
CDR3aa: CASSFLGQTQPQHF
CDR3nt: TGTGCCAGCAGTTTCTTGGGACAGACCCAGCCCCAGCATTTT

d_gene: .
len: 14
v_gene: TRBV6-5
j_gene: TRBJ2-2
abundance: .
CDR3aa: CASTMAVNTGELFF
CDR3nt: TGTGCCAGCACCATGGCAGTTAACACCGGGGAGCTGTTTTTT

d_gene: .
len: 13
v_gene: TRBV7-2
j_gene: TRBJ2-7
abundance: .
CDR3aa: CASSHSSSYEQYF
CDR3nt: TGTGCCAGCAGCCACTCTAGCTCCTACGAGCAGTACTTC

d_gene: TRBD1
len: 15
v_gene: TRBV5-8
j_gene: TRBJ1-5
abundance: .
CDR3aa: CASSPGTGARQPQHF
CDR3nt: TGTGCCAGCAGTCCCGGGACAGGGGCTCGTCAGCCCCAGCATTTT

d_gene: .
len: 13
v_gene: TRBV7-9
j_gene: TRBJ1-2
abundance: .
CDR3aa: CASSLGGPYGYTF
CDR3nt: TGTGCCAGCAGCTTAGGGGGCCCCTATGGCTACACCTTC

d_gene: TRBD1
len: 16
v_gene: TRBV7-3
j_gene: TRBJ1-2
abundance: .
CDR3aa: CASSSDSGTGLGGYTF
CDR3nt: TGTGCCAGCAGCTCAGATTCCGGGACAGGCTTGGGTGGCTACACCTTC

d_gene: .
len: 16
v_gene: TRBV6-6
j_gene: TRBJ1-1
abundance: .
CDR3aa: CASSYSKSLMNTEAFF
CDR3nt: TGTGCCAGCAGTTACTCCAAGAGCCTTATGAACACTGAAGCTTTCTTT

d_gene: .
len: 13
v_gene: TRBV6-5
j_gene: TRBJ1-3
abundance: .
CDR3aa: CASTPSGGNTIYF
CDR3nt: TGTGCCAGCACCCCCTCCGGTGGAAACACCATATATTTT

d_gene: .
len: 13
v_gene: TRBV30
j_gene: TRBJ2-1
abundance: .
CDR3aa: CAWSVASYNEQFF
CDR3nt: TGTGCCTGGAGTGTAGCCTCTTACAATGAGCAGTTCTTC

d_gene: TRBD1
len: 14
v_gene: TRBV10-3
j_gene: TRBJ1-1
abundance: .
CDR3aa: CAISLTGEGTEAFF
CDR3nt: TGTGCCATCAGTTTGACAGGGGAAGGCACTGAAGCTTTCTTT

d_gene: TRBD1
len: 15
v_gene: TRBV6-5
j_gene: TRBJ2-2
abundance: .
CDR3aa: CASRGDRGRTGELFF
CDR3nt: TGTGCCAGCAGGGGGGACAGGGGGCGCACCGGGGAGCTGTTTTTT

d_gene: TRBD2
len: 15
v_gene: TRBV5-1
j_gene: TRBJ2-7
abundance: once
CDR3aa: CASSLDRGGPYEQYF
CDR3nt: TGCGCCAGCAGCTTGGACCGGGGGGGGCCCTACGAGCAGTACTTC

d_gene: .
len: 14
v_gene: TRBV3-1/TRBV3-2
j_gene: TRBJ1-2
abundance: once
CDR3aa: CASSSRQLIYGYTF
CDR3nt: TGTGCCAGCAGCTCGCGACAGCTAATCTATGGCTACACCTTC

d_gene: .
len: 13
v_gene: TRBV27
j_gene: TRBJ1-2
abundance: .
CDR3aa: CASSNMANYGYTF
CDR3nt: TGTGCCAGCAGTAACATGGCTAACTATGGCTACACCTTC

d_gene: .
len: 14
v_gene: TRBV28
j_gene: TRBJ2-7
abundance: .
CDR3aa: CASSLVQHSYEQYF
CDR3nt: TGTGCCAGCAGTTTGGTACAGCACTCCTACGAGCAGTACTTC

d_gene: TRBD2
len: 14
v_gene: TRBV7-3
j_gene: TRBJ2-3
abundance: few
CDR3aa: CASSLGGGRDTQYF
CDR3nt: TGTGCCAGCAGCCTGGGCGGGGGAAGGGATACGCAGTATTTT

d_gene: TRBD2
len: 14
v_gene: TRBV6-5
j_gene: TRBJ2-5
abundance: .
CDR3aa: CASSGGGLGETQYF
CDR3nt: TGTGCCAGCAGCGGCGGGGGACTAGGAGAGACCCAGTACTTC

d_gene: .
len: 15
v_gene: TRBV6-5
j_gene: TRBJ1-2
abundance: .
CDR3aa: CASRRTGGAAYGYTF
CDR3nt: TGTGCCAGCAGACGTACCGGGGGGGCCGCCTATGGCTACACCTTC

d_gene: .
len: 11
v_gene: TRBV12-3/TRBV12-4
j_gene: TRBJ2-7
abundance: .
CDR3aa: CASSWGGGQYF
CDR3nt: TGTGCCAGCAGTTGGGGAGGCGGGCAGTACTTC

d_gene: TRBD1
len: 18
v_gene: TRBV4-3
j_gene: TRBJ1-5
abundance: .
CDR3aa: CASSQAPHRGRENQPQHF
CDR3nt: TGCGCCAGCAGCCAAGCCCCCCACAGGGGAAGGGAAAATCAGCCCCAGCATTTT

d_gene: .
len: 14
v_gene: TRBV25-1
j_gene: TRBJ1-1
abundance: .
CDR3aa: CASLTGQGKTEAFF
CDR3nt: TGTGCCAGCCTGACCGGGCAGGGAAAGACTGAAGCTTTCTTT

d_gene: TRBD1
len: 13
v_gene: TRBV5-4
j_gene: TRBJ1-1
abundance: .
CDR3aa: CASSLAGGAEAFF
CDR3nt: TGTGCCAGCAGCTTGGCAGGGGGAGCTGAAGCTTTCTTT

d_gene: TRBD2
len: 17
v_gene: TRBV3-1/TRBV3-2
j_gene: TRBJ2-2
abundance: .
CDR3aa: CASSQDGKASGSGELFF
CDR3nt: TGTGCCAGCAGCCAAGATGGGAAGGCTAGCGGGTCCGGGGAGCTGTTTTTT